This TCR beta chain comes out of a study of naive and memory T cell subsets. Findings of the study overall: Potentially, T cell activation and differentiation skew this RNA-based measurement.

This clonotype was seen many times. Antigen specificity is unknown. Trimming stripped 3 bases from V and 4 bases from J, with 12 bases between. CDR3 length equals 14 residues. Germline CDR1 is MNHEY and CDR2 is SVGAGI. A UMI-containing oligonucleotide was joined by 3' ligation to the TCR cDNA template. RNA was extracted from roughly 2.5 ml of whole blood of healthy adults. Cells were not sorted; total RNA input targeted about 1 to 1000 ng. Ligated cDNA underwent four rounds of PCR with nested alpha and beta constant region primers and SP2. Reverse transcription of blood and skin TCR RNA was primed at alpha and beta constant regions. TCRdb called the 5' RACE reads again in MiXCR, with one record for every CDR3 protein. The data hold some 60,000 distinct CDR3 sequences, with roughly 8.1% observed a single time.

V is TRBV6-5 and J is TRBJ1-2, with D unclear. This sequence was found in a female donor in good health. The CDR3: CASSYAEYGYGYTF. The CDR3 coding sequence is TGTGCCAGCAGTTATGCCGAGTACGGCTATGGCTACACCTTC.